The clone carrying this TCR beta chain has just one count. Assay used: immunoSEQ multiplex PCR; TCRdb lists only in-frame clones, some missing. In the table there are over 300,000 clones, around 84% of which are singletons. These data belong to a study of blood T cell repertoires in COVID-19. The germline gives CDR1 SGDLS, CDR2 YYNGEE. Trimming removed 1 base from V and 0 bases from J; junction bases left unmatched: 8. This CDR3 has 18 amino acids. The TCR was taken from a woman younger than 35 who had recovered from COVID-19. Sequencing was carried out using PBMCs or T cells enriched from blood (not recorded which). The rearrangement links TRBV9 to TRBJ2-2, with 8 bases identical to TRBD2. CDR3 sequence (DNA): TGTGCCAGCAGCGTACCTAGCGGGTCCGGCGCGAACACCGGGGAGCTGTTTTTT. Protein product: CASSVPSGSGANTGELFF.